This entry features one TCR beta chain sequence. The antigen is undetermined. This specimen comes from a study of cytomegalovirus exposure and HLA in healthy donors. Study-level results: Per published accounts, TCR beta sequences correctly predicted the HLA-A and HLA-B alleles of most subjects.

The primer mix had 60 Vbeta and 13 Jbeta primers. Here immunoSEQ multiplex PCR was the method, and the copy in TCRdb shows in-frame clones only, minus some. The sample holds more than 150,000 clones, approximately 78% seen once. The V and J ends lost 4 bases and 6 bases respectively, with 13 bases between them. The CDR3 runs 14 residues. Germline V gene sequence: CDR1 MRHNA, CDR2 SNTAGT. The receptor's source is a young woman in good health and CMV-seronegative. Sample: PBMCs. The chain combines TRBV6-4 with TRBJ2-1; possibly TRBD1 for D (6 bases). Here the CDR3 DNA reads TGTGCCAGCAGTGTTGAGACAGGCGCCAATGAGCAGTTCTTC. Translation: CASSVETGANEQFF.